This T cell receptor beta chain was sequenced during a study of beta chain features in type 1 diabetes. Notes on the study in general: A moderate, significant TCRB CDR3 shortening appeared in type 1 diabetes across four CD4+ subsets.

Isolated RNA was reverse transcribed in full, so expressed TCRB transcripts were sequenced. Here immunoSEQ multiplex PCR was the method, and the copy in TCRdb shows in-frame clones only, minus some. The table has over 600,000 clones, around 12% seen once; the top ten hold around 0.12%. This clone was counted between two and nine times. What it recognizes is unknown. Looked up from germline, CDR1 is SGHTA and CDR2 is FQGNSA. V lost 2 bases, J lost 3 bases, and 4 bases stayed unmatched. This CDR3 region has 15 residues. The receptor comes from a man younger than 45 with type 1 diabetes. The chain recombines TRBV7-2 with TRBJ2-7, with 10 bases lining up with TRBD2. The specimen sequenced was naive CD4+ T cells from blood. The CDR3 bases are TGTGCCAGCAGCTTATGGACTAGCGGATACTACGAGCAGTACTTC. Amino acid sequence: CASSLWTSGYYEQYF.